The 8 T cell receptor beta chains presented below share a single source sample, sequenced in a study of blood T cell repertoires in COVID-19. Assay: immunoSEQ multiplex PCR; the TCRdb copy retains only in-frame clones and omits some. The table has roughly 320,000 clones, under 90% seen once. Sample: peripheral blood. Every receptor here comes from a young woman with COVID-19, enrolled during active disease.

The chain joins TRBV5-5 to TRBJ1-2, with 12 bases matching TRBD1. With 4 bases clipped from V and 5 bases from J, the junction kept 6 bases outside the gene matches. This CDR3 has 15 residues. Germline loops: CDR1 SGHKS, CDR2 YYEKEE (reference sequence). In DNA form, the CDR3 reads TGTGCCAGCAGCCCGGGACAGGGGGCACCTTATGGCTACACCTTC. Its translation: CASSPGQGAPYGYTF.

This clone was counted once. The chain recombines TRBV6-1 with TRBJ1-2; D is unclear. Per germline, CDR1 MNHNS and CDR2 SASEGT. Deletions cut 3 bases from V and 1 base from J, with 9 bases between. The CDR3 contains 14 residues. CDR3 sequence reads: CASSDSFFNYGYTF. The CDR3 region has the DNA TGTGCCAGCAGTGATAGCTTCTTTAACTATGGCTACACCTTC.

V usage is TRBV2 and J usage is TRBJ2-3; 9 bases are shared with TRBD1. Trimming at V came to 5 bases and at J to 6 bases, leaving 9 bases not matched to a gene. Germline CDR1 reads SNHLY; CDR2 reads FYNNEI. CDR3 length: 15 amino acids. The DNA of the CDR3 is TGTGCCAGCAGTAGGACAGGGGTTCATTCGGATACGCAGTATTTT. It translates to CASSRTGVHSDTQYF.

The genes are TRBV5-1 and TRBJ2-4; 11 nucleotides match TRBD1. Germline CDR1 SGHRS, CDR2 YFSETQ. J lost 8 bases, V lost 0 bases, and 10 bases had no gene match. CDR3 size: 17 residues. Written as DNA, the CDR3 is TGCGCCAGCAGCTTGGACCCGGACAGGGGGCCACCGTACATTCAGTACTTC. This translates into CASSLDPDRGPPYIQYF.

The chain combines TRBV28 with TRBJ1-6, with 8 nucleotides matching TRBD1. The CDR3 loop spans 14 amino acids. Germline assignment: CDR1 MDHEN and CDR2 SYDVKM. V shed 3 bases and J 9 bases; nucleotides not matched to a gene: 4. CDR3 amino acids: CASSLRTGSSPLHF. Written as DNA, the CDR3 is TGTGCCAGCAGTTTGCGGACAGGGAGTTCACCCCTCCACTTT.

This chain links TRBV7-2 with TRBJ2-1; D might be TRBD2 (5 bases). With 8 bases removed from V and 4 bases from J, the gap between germline ends came to 18 bases. Germline V gives CDR1 SGHTA, CDR2 FQGNSA. This CDR3 is 15 amino acids long. The chain's CDR3 is CASGIRAGTYNEQFF. The CDR3 region has the DNA TGTGCCAGCGGCATTAGGGCGGGCACGTACAATGAGCAGTTCTTC. Supplemented by reference TRBV7-2 and TRBJ2-1, the full variable domain reads GAGVSQSPSNKVTEKGKDVELRCDPISGHTALYWYRQSLGQGLEFLIYFQGNSAPDKSGLPSDRFSAERTGGSVSTLTIQRTQQEDSAVYLCASGIRAGTYNEQFFGPGTRLTVL.

The V and J genes are TRBV5-6 and TRBJ2-3; 7 bases align to TRBD2. The germline gives CDR1 SGHDT, CDR2 YYEEEE. The CDR3 length is 16 residues. Losses at the gene ends were 2 bases for V and 2 bases for J; bases not matched to a gene: 8. DNA of the CDR3: TGTGCCAGCAGCTTATGGCGGGGGAGAGACACAGATACGCAGTATTTT. Translated, it gives CASSLWRGRDTDTQYF. Full variable domain (outside the CDR3, taken from reference TRBV5-6 and TRBJ2-3): DAGVTQSPTHLIKTRGQQVTLRCSPKSGHDTVSWYQQALGQGPQFIFQYYEEEERQRGNFPDRFSGHQFPNYSSELNVNALLLGDSALYLCASSLWRGRDTDTQYFGPGTRLTVL.

In its sample, this clone was seen a few times. CDR3 in amino acids: CSVESDRASGYTF. The DNA for the CDR3 is TGCAGCGTTGAGTCGGACAGGGCTTCTGGCTACACCTTC. The chain employs TRBV29-1 and TRBJ1-2, with 8 bases matching TRBD1. V lost 3 bases to trimming and J lost 7 bases; unmatched junction nucleotides: 7. The CDR3 is 13 residues long. From germline, CDR1 is SQVTM and CDR2 ANQGSEA.